The source of this TCR beta chain is a study of cytomegalovirus exposure and HLA in healthy donors. Study background: The same platform as the roughly 630 first-cohort repertoires was used for the 120 validation repertoires, a later analysis reported.

Notes on this clone: Its antigen remains unidentified.

Overall study results and limits: Subsequent analysis showed first-cohort TCR clusters tending to co-occur in 120 or so validation repertoires. A few chains tied to CMV proved CMV antigen-specific in vitro.

V was clipped by 4 bases and J by 11 bases, with 14 bases between them. The germline V gene encodes CDR1 GTSNPN and CDR2 SVGIG (reference sequence). There are 11 residues in the CDR3. Profiled with immunoSEQ multiplex PCR; TCRdb holds only in-frame clones, not every one. The data hold about 78,000 clones, with less than 96% observed a single time. The sequence was obtained from a man between 18 and 29 years old in good health and CMV-seropositive. Specimen: PBMCs. This chain uses TRBV30 with TRBJ1-1, with a possible D match to TRBD1 (6 bases). CDR3 protein: CAWNRGASAFF. DNA of the CDR3: TGTGCCTGGAACCGGGGGGCGAGCGCTTTCTTT.